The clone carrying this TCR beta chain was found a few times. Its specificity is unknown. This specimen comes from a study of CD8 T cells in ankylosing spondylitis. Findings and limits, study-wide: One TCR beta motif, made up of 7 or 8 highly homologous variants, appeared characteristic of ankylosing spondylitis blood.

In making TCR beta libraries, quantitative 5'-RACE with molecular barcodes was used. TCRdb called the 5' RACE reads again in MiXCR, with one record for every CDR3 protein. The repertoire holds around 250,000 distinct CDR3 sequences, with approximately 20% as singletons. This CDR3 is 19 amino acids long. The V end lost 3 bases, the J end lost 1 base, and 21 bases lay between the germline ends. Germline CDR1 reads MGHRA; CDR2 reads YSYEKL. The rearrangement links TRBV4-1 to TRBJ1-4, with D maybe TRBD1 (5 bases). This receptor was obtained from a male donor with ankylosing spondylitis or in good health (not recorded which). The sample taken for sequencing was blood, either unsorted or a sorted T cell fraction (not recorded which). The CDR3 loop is CASSHDRASGHLTNEKLFF. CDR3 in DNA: TGCGCCAGCAGCCATGACCGGGCCTCAGGGCATTTAACTAATGAAAAACTGTTTTTT.